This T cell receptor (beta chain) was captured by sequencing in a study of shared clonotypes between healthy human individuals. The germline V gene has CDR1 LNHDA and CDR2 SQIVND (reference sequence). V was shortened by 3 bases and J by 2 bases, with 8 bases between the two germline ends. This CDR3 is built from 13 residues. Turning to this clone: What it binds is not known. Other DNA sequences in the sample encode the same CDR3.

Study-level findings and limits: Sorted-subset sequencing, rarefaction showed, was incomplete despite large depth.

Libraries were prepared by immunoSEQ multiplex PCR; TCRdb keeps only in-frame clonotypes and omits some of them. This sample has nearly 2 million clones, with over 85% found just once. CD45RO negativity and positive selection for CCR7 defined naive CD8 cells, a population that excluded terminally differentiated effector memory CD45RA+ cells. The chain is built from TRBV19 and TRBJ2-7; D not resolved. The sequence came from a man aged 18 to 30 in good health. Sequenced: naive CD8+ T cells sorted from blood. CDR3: CASSMGRTYEQYF. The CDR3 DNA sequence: TGTGCCAGTAGTATGGGCAGAACCTACGAGCAGTACTTC.